Listed below are T cell receptor beta chains from one sample, sequenced in a study of Ad26.COV2.S vaccination and SARS-CoV-2 variants. Assay used: immunoSEQ multiplex PCR; TCRdb lists only in-frame clones, some missing. The sample yields 250,000 or so clones, about 83% seen once. Material: peripheral blood, obtained in a trial of Ad26.COV2.S vaccine versus placebo. These TCRs come from a person aged 18-60 years who received the Ad26.COV2.S COVID-19 vaccine or a placebo. Both conserved end residues are part of each CDR3. The D gene is left open where the match is weak. Expanded clones get a size class; other rows say once, few or many, or leave the size out.

v_call	j_call	clone_size	d_call	cdr3_aa	cdr3_nt
TRBV7-8	TRBJ1-4	-	-	CASRKYTGKTATNEKLFF	TGTGCCAGCAGAAAGTACACAGGGAAGACCGCAACTAATGAAAAACTGTTTTTT
TRBV4-1	TRBJ2-6	-	-	CASRGRSEISGANVLTF	TGCGCCAGCAGAGGCAGGTCCGAAATCTCTGGGGCCAACGTCCTGACTTTC
TRBV7-8	TRBJ1-5	-	TRBD1	CASSSDRGNQPQHF	TGTGCCAGCAGCTCGGACAGGGGTAATCAGCCCCAGCATTTT
TRBV6-2/TRBV6-3	TRBJ2-3	-	TRBD2	CASSRGGSGGAGSTQYF	TGTGCCAGCAGTCGCGGAGGTAGCGGGGGGGCGGGAAGTACGCAGTATTTT
TRBV7-2	TRBJ2-3	-	-	CASRRRIPGGERTDTQYF	TGTGCCAGCAGGCGTCGGATCCCGGGGGGCGAGAGAACAGATACGCAGTATTTT
TRBV7-9	TRBJ2-1	-	-	CASSFPPGLAEGGQFF	TGTGCCAGCAGCTTCCCTCCTGGGCTAGCGGAGGGGGGGCAGTTCTTC
TRBV12-2	TRBJ2-1	-	-	CASRLGLAGGPCEQFF	TGTGCAAGTCGCTTAGGCCTAGCGGGAGGGCCGTGCGAGCAGTTCTTC
TRBV4-3	TRBJ2-6	-	-	CASSQDDEGSSGANVLTF	TGCGCCAGCAGCCAAGATGATGAAGGGAGCTCTGGGGCCAACGTCCTGACTTTC
TRBV4-2	TRBJ2-7	once	-	CASSLTRDEQYF	TGTGCCAGCAGCCTCACCAGGGATGAGCAGTACTTC
TRBV6-2/TRBV6-3	TRBJ2-1	once	-	CASSYGSGVSNEQFF	TGTGCCAGCAGTTATGGGTCAGGGGTTTCAAATGAGCAGTTCTTC
TRBV19	TRBJ1-4	-	TRBD1	CASSILGTGREKLFF	TGTGCCAGTAGTATCCTCGGGACAGGGAGAGAAAAACTGTTTTTT
TRBV5-1	TRBJ2-2	-	TRBD1	CASSLVGQQTGELFF	TGCGCCAGCAGCTTGGTGGGACAGCAAACCGGGGAGCTGTTTTTT
TRBV5-5	TRBJ1-1	-	-	CASKGGAPLNTEAFF	TGTGCCAGCAAGGGGGGAGCCCCCTTGAACACTGAAGCTTTCTTT
TRBV5-6	TRBJ2-7	-	TRBD2	CASSPRRGGYEQYF	TGTGCCAGCAGCCCGCGTAGGGGAGGGTACGAGCAGTACTTC
TRBV20-1	TRBJ1-2	-	-	CSGGLNYGYTF	TGCAGTGGAGGCCTTAACTATGGCTACACCTTC
TRBV19	TRBJ2-3	-	TRBD1	CASSQRGTGGRLGDTDTQYF	TGTGCCAGTAGTCAAAGAGGGACAGGGGGGCGGCTAGGGGACACAGATACGCAGTATTTT
TRBV6-6	TRBJ1-2	-	TRBD1	CASSSSGGNYGYTF	TGTGCCAGCAGTAGTTCAGGGGGCAACTATGGCTACACCTTC
TRBV6-2/TRBV6-3	TRBJ1-2	-	-	CASSSLEGHYGYTF	TGTGCCAGCAGCTCACTCGAGGGGCACTATGGCTACACCTTC
TRBV2	TRBJ1-5	-	-	CASSETRVQPQHF	TGTGCCAGCAGTGAGACTAGGGTGCAGCCCCAGCATTTT
TRBV5-1	TRBJ1-1	few	TRBD1	CASSAGQDTEAFF	TGCGCCAGCAGCGCGGGACAGGACACTGAAGCTTTCTTT
TRBV6-2/TRBV6-3	TRBJ1-3	-	-	CASSYKGSSGNTIYF	TGTGCCAGCAGTTATAAGGGATCCTCTGGAAACACCATATATTTT
TRBV5-8	TRBJ1-5	-	-	CASSLDTKYNQPQHF	TGTGCCAGCAGCTTGGACACCAAATACAATCAGCCCCAGCATTTT
TRBV5-4	TRBJ2-3	-	TRBD2	CASSWGGRGTDTQYF	TGTGCCAGCAGCTGGGGGGGGAGGGGCACAGATACGCAGTATTTT
TRBV19	TRBJ2-5	-	-	CASSTVPRETQYF	TGTGCCAGTAGTACTGTCCCCAGGGAGACCCAGTACTTC
TRBV19	TRBJ1-6	once	-	CASTGATGYSPLHF	TGTGCCAGTACTGGGGCAACAGGGTACTCACCCCTCCACTTT
TRBV19	TRBJ1-6	-	-	CASSISNSPLHF	TGTGCCAGTAGTATAAGTAATTCACCCCTCCACTTT
TRBV6-5	TRBJ1-1	-	-	CATQGRDTEAFF	TGTGCCACCCAGGGACGGGACACTGAAGCTTTCTTT
TRBV7-3	TRBJ2-2	-	TRBD1	CASSPRGTANTGELFF	TGTGCCAGCAGCCCGAGGGGGACAGCAAACACCGGGGAGCTGTTTTTT
TRBV6-6	TRBJ1-3	few	-	CASSYEGGVRGNTIYF	TGTGCCAGCAGTTACGAAGGGGGAGTAAGGGGAAACACCATATATTTT
TRBV19	TRBJ2-2	-	TRBD1	CASSTLDRGAGELFF	TGTGCCAGTAGTACCCTAGACAGGGGAGCCGGGGAGCTGTTTTTT
TRBV25-1	TRBJ1-6	few	-	CASSEYLDGVNSPLHF	TGTGCCAGCAGTGAATATCTTGACGGGGTTAATTCACCCCTCCACTTT
TRBV7-2	TRBJ1-5	-	-	CASSSRRDQPQHF	TGTGCCAGCAGCTCCCGTAGGGATCAGCCCCAGCATTTT
TRBV19	TRBJ2-1	-	-	CATRSYNEQFF	TGTGCCACGAGAAGCTACAATGAGCAGTTCTTC
TRBV4-3	TRBJ2-3	-	-	CASSQVGGLTDTQYF	TGCGCCAGCAGCCAAGTCGGAGGACTCACAGATACGCAGTATTTT
TRBV12-3/TRBV12-4	TRBJ1-5	-	TRBD1	CASRGTVYQPQHF	TGTGCCAGCAGGGGGACAGTATATCAGCCCCAGCATTTT
TRBV18	TRBJ2-2	-	-	CASSPRETGNTGELFF	TGTGCCAGCTCACCACGAGAAACCGGGAACACCGGGGAGCTGTTTTTT
TRBV5-6	TRBJ2-2	-	TRBD1	CASGGGTGVTGELFF	TGTGCCAGCGGTGGCGGGACAGGAGTCACCGGGGAGCTGTTTTTT
TRBV5-1	TRBJ2-5	-	-	CASRRTQETQYF	TGCGCCAGCAGGCGAACCCAAGAGACCCAGTACTTC
TRBV7-9	TRBJ2-1	-	-	CASSLSYNNDEQFF	TGTGCCAGCAGCTTATCCTACAATAACGATGAGCAGTTCTTC
TRBV10-2	TRBJ1-5	once	-	CASTGASNQPQHF	TGCGCCAGCACCGGGGCTAGCAATCAGCCCCAGCATTTT